Following are 27 T cell receptor beta chains from one sample sequenced in a study of CD8+CD57+ T cells in acquired aplastic anemia (dated by TCRdb to between 2018 and 2020). The sequencer was an Illumina HiSeq 2000. Profiling of TCR beta VDJ combinations and CDR3 sequences used genomic DNA as the template. TCRdb itself trimmed the public reads at Q25 with fastp, ran MiXCR and retained productive beta chains. For every CDR3 protein sequence, its rows merge into one entry that carries the most common genes and DNA. A total of roughly 280,000 distinct CDR3 sequences appear in this sample, under 60% of them only once. Of the sample, around 1.3% is held by the ten largest clones. Flow cytometry had shown CD8+CD57+ cell expansion in the patients selected for sequencing. The source material was sorted CD4+, CD8+, or CD8+CD57+ T cells (not recorded which) from PBMCs. The receptors here all came from a human donor with aplastic anemia.

The CDR3 spells CASSNSGGYNEQFF. The CDR3, as DNA: TGTGCCAGCAGCAACTCCGGGGGCTACAATGAGCAGTTCTTC. The V gene is TRBV9, the J gene TRBJ2-1; maybe TRBD2 (6 bases). The V end was cut by 4 bases, the J end by 3 bases, with 11 bases between. From germline, CDR1 is SGDLS and CDR2 YYNGEE. The CDR3 is 14 amino acids.

This clonotype has at least ten counts. The chain combines TRBV10-3 with TRBJ2-2, with 12 nucleotides matching TRBD2. Germline CDR1 ENHRY, CDR2 SYGVKD. The ends lost 4 bases at V and 6 bases at J; junction bases unmatched: 3. This CDR3 is built from 15 residues. CDR3 DNA: TGTGCCATCAGTGCAACTAGCGGGGGGCCCGGGGAGCTGTTTTTT. Translated: CAISATSGGPGELFF.

The J gene is TRBJ1-5, the V gene TRBV10-1, with a tentative D call TRBD1 (5 bases). This CDR3 contains 18 residues. Germline CDR1 reads WNHNN; CDR2 reads SYGVQD (reference sequence). Between the trimmed V and J ends, which lost 4 bases and 0 bases, there was a span of 19 bases. CDR3 nucleotides: TGCGCCAGCAGTGGTGAGGGACGTAACCGTTATAGCAATCAGCCCCAGCATTTT. Amino acid sequence: CASSGEGRNRYSNQPQHF.

The rearrangement uses TRBV5-4 and TRBJ2-2; 8 positions agree with TRBD1. The J segment lost 1 base and the V segment lost 4 bases, leaving 3 bases of the junction unmatched. This CDR3 is 15 amino acids long. Germline CDR1 is SGHNT and CDR2 is YYREEE (reference sequence). The CDR3 nucleotides are TGTGCCAGCAGCCCGGGACAGGTGAACACCGGGGAGCTGTTTTTT. Translation: CASSPGQVNTGELFF.

The chain carries TRBV19 and TRBJ2-7, with 7 bases that match TRBD1. The ends lost 5 bases at V and 3 bases at J; junction bases unmatched: 4. CDR3 size: 13 residues. Germline CDR1 is LNHDA and CDR2 is SQIVND (reference sequence). This chain's CDR3 is CASSSWDSYEQYF. CDR3 nucleotide sequence: TGTGCCAGTAGTTCCTGGGACAGCTACGAGCAGTACTTC.

CDR3 protein: CASGQVSYNEQFF. DNA for the CDR3: TGTGCCAGCGGCCAAGTCTCCTACAATGAGCAGTTCTTC. The V call is TRBV7-3, the J call TRBJ2-5, with no clear D. With the DNA end fitting TRBJ2-1 better, the J assignment may be wrong. The CDR3 sequence is 13 residues long. Germline loops: CDR1 SGHTA, CDR2 FQGTGA.

The table lists this clonotype with many counts. The rearrangement links TRBV20-1 to TRBJ2-5; 9 positions match TRBD2. This CDR3 spans 15 amino acids. Germline CDR1 DFQATT, CDR2 SNEGSKA (reference sequence). Trimming cost V 3 bases and J 5 bases; bases outside gene matches: 10. CDR3 in DNA: TGCAGTGCTAGGGTTTTAGCGGGAGTGGGGGAGACCCAGTACTTC. This gives the protein CSARVLAGVGETQYF.

There are many counts of this clonotype. The rearrangement uses TRBV5-8 and TRBJ1-2; possibly TRBD1 for D (5 bases). The germline V gene encodes CDR1 SGHTS and CDR2 YDEGEE. This CDR3 is 14 amino acids long. The germline V and J ends were trimmed by 3 bases and 5 bases, with 14 bases remaining between them. CDR3 nucleotides: TGTGCCAGCAGCTACACAATGGGGGATTATGGCTACACCTTC. It specifies CASSYTMGDYGYTF.

The V gene is TRBV7-2, the J gene TRBJ1-3; a possible D gene is TRBD1 (6 bases). CDR1 and CDR2 from the germline V gene are SGHTA and FQGNSA. The CDR3 has 17 residues. V gave up 3 bases and J gave up 0 bases, with 15 bases separating them. The CDR3 DNA is TGTGCCAGCAGCTTGGACCCGGGGGCCCGCTCTGGAAACACCATATATTTT. Residues: CASSLDPGARSGNTIYF.

The V and J genes are TRBV7-3 and TRBJ2-5; D call uncertain. V lost 6 bases and J lost 2, with 10 bases in between. Germline V CDR1 and CDR2: SGHTA, FQGTGA. This CDR3 has 13 amino acids. For the CDR3, the DNA is TGTGCCAGCAGGATACACCCACAAGAGACCCAGTACTTC. Protein: CASRIHPQETQYF. Full variable domain (remainder filled in from reference TRBV7-3 and TRBJ2-5): GAGVSQTPSNKVTEKGKYVELRCDPISGHTALYWYRQSLGQGPEFLIYFQGTGAADDSGLPNDRFFAVRPEGSVSTLKIQRTERGDSAVYLCASRIHPQETQYFGPGTRLLVL.

The chain uses TRBV19 and TRBJ1-2, with D possibly matching TRBD1 (5 bases). The CDR3 loop spans 13 amino acids. Germline V gene lookup returns CDR1 LNHDA and CDR2 SQIVND (reference sequence). Between the trimmed V and J ends, which lost 6 bases and 7 bases, there was a span of 15 bases. The CDR3 DNA reads as TGTGCCAGTAGGGCTCAGGGTGGGAGTGGCTACACCTTC. Residues: CASRAQGGSGYTF.

This rearrangement joins TRBV15 to TRBJ2-1; D is possibly TRBD2 (7 bases). The CDR3 length is 13 residues. CDR1 is LNHNV and CDR2 is YYDKDF in the germline V gene (reference sequence). Trimming removed 9 bases at V and 3 bases at J, with 12 bases between. The CDR3 is CATRGAVYNEQFF. The CDR3 coding sequence is TGTGCCACTCGGGGGGCAGTCTACAATGAGCAGTTCTTC. Full variable domain (remainder filled in from reference TRBV15 and TRBJ2-1): DAMVIQNPRYQVTQFGKPVTLSCSQTLNHNVMYWYQQKSSQAPKLLFHYYDKDFNNEADTPDNFQSRRPNTSFCFLDIRSPGLGDTAMYLCATRGAVYNEQFFGPGTRLTVL.

The V call is TRBV19, the J call TRBJ1-5; D is perhaps TRBD1 (5 bases). The CDR3 contains 15 residues. Per germline, CDR1 LNHDA and CDR2 SQIVND (reference sequence). The V and J ends lost 0 bases and 3 bases respectively, with 9 bases between them. CDR3 amino acids: CASSIDAGINQPQHF. The DNA of the CDR3 is TGTGCCAGTAGTATAGATGCAGGGATCAATCAGCCCCAGCATTTT.

This clonotype was detected ten times or more. Here the CDR3 reads CASSLVGFMNTEAFF. The DNA for the CDR3 is TGTGCCAGCAGCTTGGTGGGGTTCATGAACACTGAAGCTTTCTTT. The V and J genes are TRBV5-6 and TRBJ1-1; D gene ambiguous. Per germline, CDR1 SGHDT and CDR2 YYEEEE. The V and J ends lost 0 bases and 0 bases respectively, with 9 bases between them. The CDR3 totals 15 residues. Based on the CDR3 plus reference TRBV5-6 and TRBJ1-1, the full variable domain is DAGVTQSPTHLIKTRGQQVTLRCSPKSGHDTVSWYQQALGQGPQFIFQYYEEEERQRGNFPDRFSGHQFPNYSSELNVNALLLGDSALYLCASSLVGFMNTEAFFGQGTRLTVV.

The chain links TRBV24-1 to TRBJ2-5; 7 bases are shared with TRBD1. J gave up 2 bases and V 5 bases, and 4 bases lay outside the gene matches. This CDR3 region has 14 residues. Germline-derived CDR1 and CDR2 are KGHDR and SFDVKD. CDR3: CATSAGTAQETQYF. CDR3 DNA: TGTGCCACCAGTGCCGGGACAGCACAAGAGACCCAGTACTTC.

This clonotype was counted ten times or more. The DNA is omitted, as the CDR3 cannot be located on it reliably, and the CDR3 follows TCRdb's listing. The V gene is TRBV6-6, the J gene TRBJ2-5; TRBD1, as called in the table, went unchecked against the DNA. The CDR3 region is 11 residues in length, termini included. Germline V CDR1 and CDR2: MNHNY, SVGAGI (reference sequence). The CDR3 loop is CASRVGSGISF.

The V call is TRBV25-1, the J call TRBJ2-1, with 9 nucleotides matching TRBD2. J was trimmed by 5 bases and V by 4 bases; bases with no gene match: 6. CDR3 length: 15 amino acids. Germline V gene lookup returns CDR1 MGHDK and CDR2 SYGVNS. The chain's CDR3 is CASSGASGADNEQFF. CDR3 DNA sequence: TGTGCCAGCAGTGGTGCTAGCGGGGCAGACAATGAGCAGTTCTTC.

This clonotype has only one observation. This chain uses TRBV29-1 with TRBJ1-1; D is undetermined. The CDR3 loop spans 14 amino acids. Deletions cut 3 bases from V and 3 bases from J, with 14 bases between. Per the germline V gene, CDR1 is SQVTM and CDR2 is ANQGSEA. The CDR3 region has the DNA TGCAGCGTTGATTCGTCAGGATGGGACACTGAAGCTTTCTTT. Its protein product is CSVDSSGWDTEAFF.

Regarding this clonotype: One base away lies a much larger clone, so this may be a sequencing read error. V usage is TRBV25-1 and J usage is TRBJ2-7; weak D call: TRBD1 (5 bases). V was clipped by 6 bases and J by 7 bases, with 16 bases between them. Germline values: CDR1 MGHDK, CDR2 SYGVNS. The CDR3 loop spans 13 amino acids. CDR3 sequence: CASSQELAGEQYF. CDR3 nucleotides: TGTGCCAGCAGCCAAGAATTAGCAGGGGAGCAGTACTTC.

At least ten counts were recorded for this clonotype. This chain connects TRBV6-5 to TRBJ2-5; 7 positions match TRBD1. CDR1 and CDR2 from the germline V gene are MNHEY and SVGAGI. CDR3 length equals 16 residues. V lost 0 bases to trimming and J lost 3 bases; unmatched junction nucleotides: 7. The CDR3 sequence is CASSYSTGTAKETQYF. The CDR3 nucleotides read TGTGCCAGCAGTTACTCGACTGGGACAGCTAAAGAGACCCAGTACTTC.

The V gene is TRBV12-3 or TRBV12-4, the J gene TRBJ2-7, with 8 bases identical to TRBD2. Germline trimming cut 3 bases from V and 0 bases from J; bases unmatched to any gene: 4. The CDR3 consists of 15 residues. CDR3 bases: TGTGCCAGCAGTTTCATAGCGGGGAGCTCCTACGAGCAGTACTTC. Translated: CASSFIAGSSYEQYF.

The sample holds a few counts of this clonotype. The chain uses TRBV5-1 and TRBJ1-1, with D hard to call. From germline, CDR1 is SGHRS and CDR2 YFSETQ. There are 14 residues in the CDR3. The V end lost 3 bases, the J end lost 2 bases, and 11 bases lay between the germline ends. CDR3 loop: CASSYQDLNTEAFF. The CDR3 DNA follows: TGCGCCAGCAGCTATCAAGACTTAAACACTGAAGCTTTCTTT.

The gene calls are TRBV7-2 and TRBJ2-2; maybe TRBD1 (6 bases). The CDR3 covers 15 residues. CDR1 and CDR2 (germline): SGHTA, FQGNSA. V was trimmed by 5 bases and J by 4 bases, leaving 14 bases between them. The CDR3 spells CASSPHRDRTGELFF. CDR3 DNA sequence: TGTGCCAGCAGCCCCCACAGGGATCGCACCGGGGAGCTGTTTTTT.

The rearrangement links TRBV5-1 to TRBJ2-3; no reliable D call. This CDR3 has 13 amino acids. Trimming shortened V by 2 bases and J by 4 bases, and 8 bases separated the two germline ends. Germline lookup yields CDR1 SGHRS and CDR2 YFSETQ. The CDR3 reads CASSFDGSDTQYF. CDR3 coding DNA: TGCGCCAGCAGCTTTGATGGGTCAGATACGCAGTATTTT.

This clonotype was seen many times. The chain joins TRBV11-2 to TRBJ2-7; D is unresolved. The germline V and J ends were trimmed by 5 bases and 5 bases, with 19 bases remaining between them. Germline loops: CDR1 SGHAT, CDR2 FQNNGV. This CDR3 comprises 15 residues. This chain's CDR3 is CASSLAHGRRHEQYF. As DNA, the CDR3 is TGTGCCAGCAGCCTTGCCCACGGCAGGCGGCACGAGCAGTACTTC.

J is TRBJ2-2 and V is TRBV5-1; 7 nucleotides line up with TRBD2. The CDR3 covers 15 residues. The J segment lost 4 bases and the V segment lost 0 bases, leaving 3 bases of the junction unmatched. CDR1 is SGHRS and CDR2 is YFSETQ in the germline V gene. The chain's CDR3 is CASSLAAGATGELFF. The CDR3 nucleotides are TGCGCCAGCAGCTTGGCGGCGGGAGCCACCGGGGAGCTGTTTTTT.

V usage is TRBV7-8 and J usage is TRBJ2-1; tentatively, D is TRBD1 (5 bases). Trimming took 5 bases from V and 8 from J, leaving 22 bases between them. The germline CDR1 and CDR2 sequences are SGHVS and FQNEAQ. This CDR3 has 16 residues. CDR3 sequence: CASSAWAGISFDEQFF. The DNA of the CDR3 is TGTGCCAGCAGCGCTTGGGCAGGGATATCGTTCGATGAGCAGTTCTTC.